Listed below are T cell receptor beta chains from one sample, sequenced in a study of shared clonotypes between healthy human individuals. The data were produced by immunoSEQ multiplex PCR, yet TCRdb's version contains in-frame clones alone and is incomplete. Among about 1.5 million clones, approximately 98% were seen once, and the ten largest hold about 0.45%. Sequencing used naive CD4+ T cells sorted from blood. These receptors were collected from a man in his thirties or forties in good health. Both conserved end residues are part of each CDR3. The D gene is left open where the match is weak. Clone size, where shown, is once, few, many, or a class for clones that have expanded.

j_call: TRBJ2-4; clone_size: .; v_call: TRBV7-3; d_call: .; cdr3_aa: CASSSLTRIAKNIQYF; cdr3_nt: TGTGCCAGCAGCTCCCTCACCCGGATAGCCAAAAACATTCAGTACTTC
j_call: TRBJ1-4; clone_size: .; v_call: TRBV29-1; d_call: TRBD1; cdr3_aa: CSVETRNRGEKLFF; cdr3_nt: TGCAGCGTTGAAACTCGGAACAGGGGGGAAAAACTGTTTTTT
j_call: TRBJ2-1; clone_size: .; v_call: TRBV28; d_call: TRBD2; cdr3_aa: CASNFGGRAPNEQFF; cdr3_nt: TGTGCCAGCAACTTTGGCGGGAGGGCCCCCAATGAGCAGTTCTTC
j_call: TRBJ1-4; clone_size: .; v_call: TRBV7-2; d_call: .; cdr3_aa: CASSLGRNEKLFF; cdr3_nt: TGTGCCAGCAGCTTAGGACGGAATGAAAAACTGTTTTTT
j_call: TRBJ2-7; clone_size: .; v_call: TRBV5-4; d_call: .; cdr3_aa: CASSLPGPAYEQYF; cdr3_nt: TGTGCCAGCAGCTTGCCGGGACCCGCCTACGAGCAGTACTTC
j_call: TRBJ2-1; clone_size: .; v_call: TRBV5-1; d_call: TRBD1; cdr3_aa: CASSVATQGIGEQFF; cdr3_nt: TGCGCCAGCAGCGTCGCGACACAGGGGATCGGTGAGCAGTTCTTC
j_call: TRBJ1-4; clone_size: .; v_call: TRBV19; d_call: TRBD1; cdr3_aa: CARYSLQGVIEKLFF; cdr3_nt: TGTGCCAGGTATAGCCTACAGGGGGTGATTGAAAAACTGTTTTTT
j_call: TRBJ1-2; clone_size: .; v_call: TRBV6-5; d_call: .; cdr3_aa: CASSQTVPSGYTF; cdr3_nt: TGTGCCAGCAGTCAGACCGTCCCGTCTGGCTACACCTTC
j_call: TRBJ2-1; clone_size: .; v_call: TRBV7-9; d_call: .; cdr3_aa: CASSLPSNEQFF; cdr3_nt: TGTGCCAGCAGCCTCCCCAGCAATGAGCAGTTCTTC
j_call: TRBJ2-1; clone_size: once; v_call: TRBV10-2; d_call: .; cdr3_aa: CASSLEASSYNEQFF; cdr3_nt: TGCGCCAGCAGTCTCGAAGCGAGCTCCTACAATGAGCAGTTCTTC
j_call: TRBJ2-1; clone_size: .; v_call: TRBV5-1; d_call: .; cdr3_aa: CASSLAWSANEQFF; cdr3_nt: TGCGCCAGCAGCTTGGCCTGGTCTGCAAATGAGCAGTTCTTC
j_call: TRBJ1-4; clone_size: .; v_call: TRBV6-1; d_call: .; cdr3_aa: CASSELRTTGEKLFF; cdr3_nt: TGTGCCAGCAGTGAACTCCGAACCACGGGGGAAAAACTGTTTTTT
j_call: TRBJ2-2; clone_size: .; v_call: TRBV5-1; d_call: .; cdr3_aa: CASSLGLANTGELFF; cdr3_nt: TGCGCCAGCAGCTTGGGGCTAGCAAACACCGGGGAGCTGTTTTTT
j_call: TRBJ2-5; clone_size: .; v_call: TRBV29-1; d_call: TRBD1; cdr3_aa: CSVESRDSQETQYF; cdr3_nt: TGCAGCGTAGAAAGCCGGGACAGTCAAGAGACCCAGTACTTC
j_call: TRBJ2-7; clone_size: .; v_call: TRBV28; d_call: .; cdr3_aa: CASGEPLGQYF; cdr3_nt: TGTGCCAGTGGAGAACCTTTGGGACAGTACTTC
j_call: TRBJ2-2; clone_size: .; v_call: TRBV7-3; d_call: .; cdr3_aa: CASSRGTGELFF; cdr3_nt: TGTGCCAGCAGCCGGGGGACCGGGGAGCTGTTTTTT
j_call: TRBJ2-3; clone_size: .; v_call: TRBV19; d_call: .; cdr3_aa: CASSISRGSTDTQYF; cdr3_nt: TGTGCCAGTAGTATTAGTCGGGGAAGCACAGATACGCAGTATTTT
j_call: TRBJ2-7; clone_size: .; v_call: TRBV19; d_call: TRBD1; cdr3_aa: CASSIDGPPLRGQGAREQYF; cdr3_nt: TGTGCCAGTAGTATAGATGGCCCTCCCCTGAGGGGGCAGGGGGCGCGAGAGCAGTACTTC
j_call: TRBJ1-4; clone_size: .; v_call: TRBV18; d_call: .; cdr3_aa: CASSPPFDWEGEKLFF; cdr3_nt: TGTGCCAGCTCACCACCTTTCGATTGGGAGGGCGAAAAACTGTTTTTT
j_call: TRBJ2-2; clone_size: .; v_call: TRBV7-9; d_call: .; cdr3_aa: CASSLVGNTGELFF; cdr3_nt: TGTGCCAGCAGCTTAGTCGGGAACACCGGGGAGCTGTTTTTT
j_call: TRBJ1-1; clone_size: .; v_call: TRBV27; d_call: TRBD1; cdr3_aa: CASSFLTPQGARVEAFF; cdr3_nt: TGTGCCAGCAGTTTCCTAACCCCTCAGGGGGCTAGGGTTGAAGCTTTCTTT
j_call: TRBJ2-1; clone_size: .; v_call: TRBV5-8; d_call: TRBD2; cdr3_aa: CASSLTHGGSSYNEQFF; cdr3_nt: TGTGCCAGCAGCTTGACCCACGGCGGGAGCTCCTACAATGAGCAGTTCTTC
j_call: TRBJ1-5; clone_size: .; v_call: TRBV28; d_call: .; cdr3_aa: CASRGSGQPQHF; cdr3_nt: TGTGCCAGCAGGGGTTCGGGTCAGCCCCAGCATTTT
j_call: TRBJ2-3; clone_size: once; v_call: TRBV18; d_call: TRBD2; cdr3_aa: CASSPSGRADTQYF; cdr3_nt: TGTGCCAGCTCACCGAGCGGGAGGGCAGATACGCAGTATTTT
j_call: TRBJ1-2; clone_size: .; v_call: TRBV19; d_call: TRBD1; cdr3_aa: CASIGWGTDYGYTF; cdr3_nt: TGTGCCAGTATAGGATGGGGGACAGACTATGGCTACACCTTC
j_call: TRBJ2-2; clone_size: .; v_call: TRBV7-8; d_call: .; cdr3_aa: CASSSQTVAYTGELFF; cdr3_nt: TGTGCCAGCAGCTCCCAGACCGTAGCGTACACCGGGGAGCTGTTTTTT
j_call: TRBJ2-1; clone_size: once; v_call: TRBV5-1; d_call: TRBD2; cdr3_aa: CASSAVRLAGGNEQFF; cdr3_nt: TGCGCCAGCAGCGCAGTCCGACTAGCGGGAGGCAATGAGCAGTTCTTC
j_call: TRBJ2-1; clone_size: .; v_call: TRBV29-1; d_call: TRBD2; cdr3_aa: CSVEIALAGGDEQFF; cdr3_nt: TGCAGCGTTGAAATTGCGCTAGCGGGGGGGGATGAGCAGTTCTTC
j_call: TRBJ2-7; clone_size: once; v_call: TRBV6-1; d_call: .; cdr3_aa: CASSEIAEVYYEQYF; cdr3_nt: TGTGCCAGCAGTGAAATAGCGGAAGTTTACTACGAGCAGTACTTC
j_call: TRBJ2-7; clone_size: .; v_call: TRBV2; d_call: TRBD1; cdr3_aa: CASTGGDRDEQYF; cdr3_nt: TGTGCCAGCACCGGTGGGGACAGGGACGAGCAGTACTTC
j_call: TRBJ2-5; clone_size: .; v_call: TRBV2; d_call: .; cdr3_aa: CASSEGTQETQYF; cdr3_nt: TGTGCCAGCAGTGAAGGAACACAAGAGACCCAGTACTTC
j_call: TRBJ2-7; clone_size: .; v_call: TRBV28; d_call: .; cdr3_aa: CASNRLNEQYF; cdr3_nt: TGTGCCAGCAATCGACTGAACGAGCAGTACTTC
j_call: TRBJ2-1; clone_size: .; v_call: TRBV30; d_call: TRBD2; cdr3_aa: CAWSVRRLAGNEQFF; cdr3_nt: TGTGCCTGGAGTGTACGTCGGCTAGCGGGAAATGAGCAGTTCTTC
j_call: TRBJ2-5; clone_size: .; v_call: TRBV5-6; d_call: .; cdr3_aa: CASSSVRGGETQYF; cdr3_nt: TGTGCCAGCAGCTCGGTCCGTGGTGGGGAGACCCAGTACTTC
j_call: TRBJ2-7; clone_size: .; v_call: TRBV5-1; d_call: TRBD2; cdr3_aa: CASSSGLAEQYF; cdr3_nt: TGCGCCAGCAGCTCGGGACTAGCGGAGCAGTACTTC
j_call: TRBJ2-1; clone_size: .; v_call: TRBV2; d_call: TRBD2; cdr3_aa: CASSSRGLAGPSSYNEQFF; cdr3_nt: TGTGCCAGCAGCTCGCGGGGGCTAGCGGGACCGAGCTCCTACAATGAGCAGTTCTTC
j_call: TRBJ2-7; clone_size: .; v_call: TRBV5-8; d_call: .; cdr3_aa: CASSLSYRPPYEQYF; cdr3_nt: TGTGCCAGCAGCTTGTCGTACAGGCCTCCCTACGAGCAGTACTTC
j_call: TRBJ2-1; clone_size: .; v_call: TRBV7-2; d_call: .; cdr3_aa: CASSRTGTGPPGEQFF; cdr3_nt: TGTGCCAGCAGCCGTACGGGCACCGGGCCCCCCGGTGAGCAGTTCTTC
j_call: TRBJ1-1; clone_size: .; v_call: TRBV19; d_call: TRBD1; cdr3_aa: CASSVDRAHMNTEAFF; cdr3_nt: TGTGCCAGTAGCGTCGACAGGGCCCACATGAACACTGAAGCTTTCTTT
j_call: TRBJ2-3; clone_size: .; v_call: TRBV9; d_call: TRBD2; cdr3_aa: CASSVALGLAGDTDTQYF; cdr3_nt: TGTGCCAGCAGCGTAGCCTTGGGACTAGCGGGAGACACAGATACGCAGTATTTT
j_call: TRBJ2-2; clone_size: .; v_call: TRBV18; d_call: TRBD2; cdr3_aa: CASSHLPGLAGASNTGELFF; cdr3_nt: TGTGCCAGCTCGCACTTACCGGGACTAGCGGGAGCCTCGAACACCGGGGAGCTGTTTTTT
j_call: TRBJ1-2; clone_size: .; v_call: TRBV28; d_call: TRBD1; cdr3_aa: CASIPGQGTYGYTF; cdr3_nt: TGTGCCAGCATTCCGGGACAGGGTACCTATGGCTACACCTTC
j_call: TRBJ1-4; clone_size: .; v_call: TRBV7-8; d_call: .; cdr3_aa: CASSWTEWGSNEKLFF; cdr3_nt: TGTGCCAGCAGCTGGACCGAATGGGGGTCGAATGAAAAACTGTTTTTT
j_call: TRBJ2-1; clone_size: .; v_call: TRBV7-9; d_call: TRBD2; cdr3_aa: CASSLALAGLSYNEQFF; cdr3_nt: TGTGCCAGCAGCTTAGCACTAGCGGGACTCTCCTACAATGAGCAGTTCTTC
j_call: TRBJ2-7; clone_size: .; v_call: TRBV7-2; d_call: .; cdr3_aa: CASSLSRFTYEQYF; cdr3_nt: TGTGCCAGCAGCTTAAGTAGGTTTACCTACGAGCAGTACTTC
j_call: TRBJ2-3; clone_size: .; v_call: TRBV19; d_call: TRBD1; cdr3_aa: CASATGSSTDTQYF; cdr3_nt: TGTGCCAGTGCGACAGGGAGTAGCACAGATACGCAGTATTTT
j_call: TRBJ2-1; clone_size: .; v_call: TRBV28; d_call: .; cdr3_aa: CASSPPGSNGFF; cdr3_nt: TGTGCCAGCAGTCCCCCAGGGTCAAATGGGTTCTTC
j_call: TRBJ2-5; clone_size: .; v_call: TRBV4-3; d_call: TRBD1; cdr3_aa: CASSQGDREETQYF; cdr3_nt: TGCGCCAGCAGCCAAGGAGACAGGGAGGAGACCCAGTACTTC
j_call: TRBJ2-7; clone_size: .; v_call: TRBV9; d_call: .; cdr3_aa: CASSVGLPDLYEQYF; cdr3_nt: TGTGCCAGCAGCGTAGGGCTCCCAGACCTCTACGAGCAGTACTTC
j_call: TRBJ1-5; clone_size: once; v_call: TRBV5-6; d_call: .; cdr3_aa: CASSSRGFNQPQHF; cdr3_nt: TGTGCCAGCAGCTCCAGGGGATTCAATCAGCCCCAGCATTTT